The sample holds many counts of the clone carrying this T cell receptor beta chain. Its antigen is as yet unknown. The CDR3 regions of TCR beta were amplified from RNA transcripts. HTBI primers drove first-round RT-PCR of the TCR CDR3. TCRdb passed the multiplex PCR reads through MiXCR, listing each CDR3 protein once. The sample holds around 200,000 distinct CDR3 sequences, about 16% seen once. This specimen belongs to a study of T cells in Graves' hyperthyroidism and ophthalmopathy. Regarding the study as a whole: Ophthalmopathy was identified by the model a median 6.5 months ahead of onset.

This receptor was identified in a man in his forties or fifties with Graves' hyperthyroidism. Specimen: blood.

CDR3 nucleotide sequence: TGTGCCAGCAGTTTATTAGGGATAGCCAAAAACATTCAGTACTTC. Its protein product is CASSLLGIAKNIQYF. The genes are TRBV28 and TRBJ2-4; D gene uncertain. Germline V gives CDR1 MDHEN, CDR2 SYDVKM. CDR3 length equals 15 residues. V lost 1 base, J lost 0 bases, and 7 bases lay in between.